Listed here are 18 T cell receptor beta chains from one sample, sequenced in a study of blood T cells in healthy people across ages. With a J-beta primer mix and a sample-barcoded 5' primer, a second PCR ran roughly 6 to 12 cycles. TCRdb redid the calling of the 5' RACE reads with MiXCR, one entry per CDR3 protein. The sample records 870,000 or so distinct CDR3 sequences, under 30% being singletons. The source material was blood. These receptors were obtained from a woman older than 75 in good health.

The CDR3 DNA reads TGTGCCAGCACCCTAAACGGGGGGGCCATCCCAGATACGCAGTATTTT. It is translated as CASTLNGGAIPDTQYF. The rearrangement links TRBV27 to TRBJ2-3; 8 bases map to TRBD2. The V gene's germline CDR1 is MNHEY and CDR2 SMNVEV (reference sequence). V was pared by 7 bases and J by 4 bases, with 13 bases of the junction left unmatched. The CDR3 runs 16 residues.

The genes are TRBV30 and TRBJ1-4; 8 positions match TRBD1. The CDR3 length is 14 residues. The trim removed 6 bases at V and 7 bases at J, leaving 10 bases unmatched. Germline V gene lookup returns CDR1 GTSNPN and CDR2 SVGIG (reference sequence). CDR3 amino acids: CACTSGGEVEKLFF. CDR3 coding DNA: TGTGCCTGTACGTCAGGGGGCGAGGTTGAAAAACTGTTTTTT.

This clonotype has at least ten counts. The DNA for the CDR3 is TGCGCCAGCAGTACCGGGACAGGGGTGGAAAAACTGTTTTTT. Its protein product is CASSTGTGVEKLFF. The chain couples TRBV4-3 to TRBJ1-4; 10 positions agree with TRBD1. CDR3 length: 14 amino acids. Germline values: CDR1 LGHNA, CDR2 YSLEER. V lost 6 bases and J lost 8; bases outside the gene matches: 6.

About this clonotype: This clone may be a read error of a much larger clone one base away. This rearrangement joins TRBV7-9 to TRBJ1-1; 7 nucleotides match TRBD1. The junction had 9 bases not matched to a gene; V was cut back by 6 bases and J by 2 bases. The CDR3 has 15 amino acids. Germline V gives CDR1 SEHNR, CDR2 FQNEAQ (reference sequence). The chain's CDR3 is CASSSRTGHNTEAFF. The CDR3 region has the DNA TGTGCCAGCAGTTCTAGGACAGGACATAACACTGAAGCTTTCTTT.

This clonotype was found a few times. This rearrangement joins TRBV4-3 to TRBJ1-2; D is uncertain. Trimming took off 1 base at V and 4 bases at J, with 10 bases between the two ends. From germline, CDR1 is LGHNA and CDR2 YSLEER. This CDR3 comprises 14 residues. CDR3 coding DNA: TGCGCCAGCAGCCAAGTTATTACGGTCTATGGCTACACCTTC. This codes for CASSQVITVYGYTF.

This clonotype was detected many times. The rearrangement uses TRBV6-5 and TRBJ1-5; no clear D. CDR1 is MNHEY and CDR2 is SVGAGI in the germline V gene. Trimming removed 4 bases at V and 0 bases at J, with 7 bases between. CDR3 length: 14 amino acids. CDR3 DNA sequence: TGTGCCAGCAGTTCCCGACCTAGCAATCAGCCCCAGCATTTT. Its translation is CASSSRPSNQPQHF.

This clonotype was detected ten times or more. The chain has TRBV6-5 and TRBJ1-6, with no clear D. The CDR3 contains 14 residues. Germline CDR1 MNHEY, CDR2 SVGAGI. V was shortened by 4 bases and J by 5 bases, with 9 bases between the two germline ends. This CDR3 is CASSFKGNNSPLHF. In DNA form, the CDR3 reads TGTGCCAGCAGTTTCAAGGGAAATAATTCACCCCTCCACTTT.

This clonotype was found many times. The chain has TRBV25-1 and TRBJ2-7; the D is unclear. CDR3 length equals 15 residues. Trimming took 3 bases from V and 0 from J, leaving 12 bases between them. Germline V gives CDR1 MGHDK, CDR2 SYGVNS. CDR3 residues: CASSDGMGFSYEQYF. The DNA of the CDR3 is TGTGCCAGCAGTGATGGTATGGGCTTCTCCTACGAGCAGTACTTC.

As concerns this clonotype: At one end, the junction sequence differs from germline, possibly due to a read error. V is TRBV5-1 and J is TRBJ2-5, with 7 bases fitting TRBD1. Per germline, CDR1 SGHRS and CDR2 YFSETQ. The CDR3 consists of 14 residues. In DNA, the CDR3 is TGCGCCAGCAGCTTACAGGGGTTTGGGGAGACCCGGTACTTC. It specifies CASSLQGFGETRYF.

V gene TRBV7-9 combines with J gene TRBJ1-5; the D is unclear. In germline, CDR1 is SEHNR, CDR2 FQNEAQ (reference sequence). The V gene lost 1 base and the J gene lost 5 bases, with 9 bases spanning the gap. The CDR3 has 14 residues. Here the CDR3 DNA reads TGTGCCAGCAGCTTAGGCGGGAATGATCAGCCCCAGCATTTT. It specifies CASSLGGNDQPQHF.

A note on this clonotype: At one of its ends the junction is not consistent with the germline gene, which may arise from a read error. The gene calls are TRBV25-1 and TRBJ1-4; D remains ambiguous. The CDR3 runs to 14 residues. Per the germline V gene, CDR1 is MGHDK and CDR2 is SYGVNS. Written as DNA, the CDR3 is TGTGCCAATAGTTCTGGGCAGTTAAATGGAAAACTGTTTTTT. As protein: CANSSGQLNGKLFF.

The V call is TRBV19, the J call TRBJ1-1; D is possibly TRBD1 (5 bases). The CDR3 spans 14 residues. V lost 3 bases, J lost 0 bases, and 8 bases lay in between. The germline V gene encodes CDR1 LNHDA and CDR2 SQIVND (reference sequence). The CDR3 DNA is TGTGCCAGTAGTATCCGGGACCTGAACACTGAAGCTTTCTTT. Translation: CASSIRDLNTEAFF.

Regarding this clonotype: The junction departs from the called germline gene at one end, perhaps through a read error. The chain joins TRBV9 to TRBJ2-1, with 8 bases identical to TRBD2. The length of the CDR3 is 15 residues. The germline gives CDR1 SGDLS, CDR2 YYNGEE. The CDR3 is CVSSVTGGSYNEQFF. In DNA form, the CDR3 reads TGTGTCAGCAGCGTTACGGGGGGGAGCTACAATGAGCAGTTCTTC.

V is TRBV24-1 and J is TRBJ2-1; 8 bases are a match to TRBD2. Germline assignment: CDR1 KGHDR and CDR2 SFDVKD. This CDR3 region has 14 residues. V lost 11 bases to trimming and J lost 5 bases; unmatched junction nucleotides: 10. CDR3 amino acids: CASSRSGSHNEQFF. DNA for the CDR3: TGTGCCAGTAGTAGGAGCGGGAGTCACAATGAGCAGTTCTTC.

This clonotype was seen a handful of times. The chain is built from TRBV18 and TRBJ2-1; 11 nucleotides match TRBD2. Germline V lookup: CDR1 KGHSH, CDR2 LQKENI. Losses at the gene ends were 3 bases for V and 10 bases for J; bases not matched to a gene: 14. The CDR3 contains 17 residues. The CDR3 DNA follows: TGTGCCAGCTCACCGAAGGGGACTAGCGGTGGCTTGAGAGAGCAGTTCTTC. The encoded protein is CASSPKGTSGGLREQFF.

There are many counts of this clonotype. This rearrangement joins TRBV7-9 to TRBJ2-3; D gene ambiguous. The germline CDR1 and CDR2 sequences are SEHNR and FQNEAQ (reference sequence). Between the trimmed V and J ends, which lost 8 bases and 1 base, there was a span of 13 bases. CDR3 size: 14 residues. This chain's CDR3 is CASVTPEGTDTQYF. The CDR3 region has the DNA TGTGCCAGCGTCACTCCCGAGGGCACAGATACGCAGTATTTT. Full variable domain (remainder filled in from reference TRBV7-9 and TRBJ2-3): DTGVSQNPRHKITKRGQNVTFRCDPISEHNRLYWYRQTLGQGPEFLTYFQNEAQLEKSRLLSDRFSAERPKGSFSTLEIQRTEQGDSAMYLCASVTPEGTDTQYFGPGTRLTVL.

On this clonotype: Its ends do not fully match the called genes, so a read error is possible. The chain has TRBV29-1 and TRBJ2-7; D is uncertain. This CDR3 contains 14 residues. Germline CDR1 reads SQVTM; CDR2 reads ANQGSEA. DNA for the CDR3: TGCAGCGGTGAAGACCCCCTTATTCCCTACGAGCAGTACTTC. Protein: CSGEDPLIPYEQYF.

This chain joins TRBV27 and TRBJ2-5; D possibly corresponds to TRBD1 (5 bases). Deletions cut 5 bases from V and 5 bases from J, with 12 bases between. The germline CDR1 and CDR2 sequences are MNHEY and SMNVEV (reference sequence). CDR3 length: 13 residues. The chain's CDR3 is CASSQGIIETQYF. Here the CDR3 DNA reads TGTGCCAGCAGTCAGGGTATAATCGAGACCCAGTACTTC.